This T cell receptor beta chain stems from a study of identical twins. The study's findings and limits: Monozygotic twin pairs showed more out-of-frame TCR alpha sharing than models estimated. Cross-sectional statistical analysis, not tracking of the same donors, underpinned the conclusions.

The table lists this clonotype with a few counts. What it recognizes is unknown. From the 5' RACE reads, TCRdb called clonotypes with MiXCR, one entry per CDR3 protein. The sample has 450,000 or so distinct CDR3 sequences; about 24% are singletons. This CDR3 contains 13 residues. CDR1 is SGHRS and CDR2 is YFSETQ in the germline V gene. V was clipped by 4 bases and J by 6 bases, with 11 bases between them. These data were also reused for a study on T cells expressing NK-cell markers. That paper states: Each of several donors carried dominant NKG2C+ clonotypes accounting for about 1.0-8% of CD8+ T cells. Similarly, these clonotypes led the CD3+CD56-NKG2C+ fraction as well in a few donors.

The rearrangement links TRBV5-1 to TRBJ2-1; D assignment may be TRBD1 or TRBD2 (5 bases each). This clonotype was sampled from a woman younger than 35 in good health. The source material was CD4+ T cells sorted from blood. The CDR3 sequence: CASSVGTVNEQFF. In DNA, the CDR3 is TGCGCCAGCAGCGTGGGGACGGTCAATGAGCAGTTCTTC. Full variable domain (missing parts from reference TRBV5-1 and TRBJ2-1): KAGVTQTPRYLIKTRGQQVTLSCSPISGHRSVSWYQQTPGQGLQFLFEYFSETQRNKGNFPGRFSGRQFSNSRSEMNVSTLELGDSALYLCASSVGTVNEQFFGPGTRLTVL.